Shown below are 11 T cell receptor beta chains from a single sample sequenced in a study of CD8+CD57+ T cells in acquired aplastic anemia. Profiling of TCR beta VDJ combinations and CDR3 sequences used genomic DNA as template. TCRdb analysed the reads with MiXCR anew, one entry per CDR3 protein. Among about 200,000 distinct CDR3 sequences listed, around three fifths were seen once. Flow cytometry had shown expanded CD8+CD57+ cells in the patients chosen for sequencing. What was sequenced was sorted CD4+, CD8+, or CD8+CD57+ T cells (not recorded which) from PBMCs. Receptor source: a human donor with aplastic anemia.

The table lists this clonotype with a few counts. The DNA of the CDR3 is TGCAGCGTTGAAGGTTCCAGAGCACGGTCACCCCTCCACTTT. It codes for CSVEGSRARSPLHF. V and J are TRBV29-1 and TRBJ1-6; no firm D call. The CDR3 length is 14 residues. Trimming left V 1 base short and J 10 bases short, with 14 bases between. The V gene's germline CDR1 is SQVTM and CDR2 ANQGSEA.

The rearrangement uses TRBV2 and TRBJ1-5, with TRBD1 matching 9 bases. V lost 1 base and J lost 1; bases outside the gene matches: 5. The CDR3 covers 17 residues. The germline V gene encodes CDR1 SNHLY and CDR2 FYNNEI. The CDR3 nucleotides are TGTGCCAGCAGTGAAGGACAGGGGGTACGGAGCAATCAGCCCCAGCATTTT. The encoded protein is CASSEGQGVRSNQPQHF.

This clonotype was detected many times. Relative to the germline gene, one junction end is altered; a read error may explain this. Here the CDR3 reads CSVRGFVSSGGVDTQYF. For the CDR3, the DNA is TGCAGTGTTAGAGGCTTCGTGTCTAGCGGGGGGGTAGATACGCAGTATTTT. V gene TRBV20-1 combines with J gene TRBJ2-3; 12 nucleotides match TRBD2. Germline CDR1 is DFQATT and CDR2 is SNEGSKA (reference sequence). The CDR3 runs 17 residues.

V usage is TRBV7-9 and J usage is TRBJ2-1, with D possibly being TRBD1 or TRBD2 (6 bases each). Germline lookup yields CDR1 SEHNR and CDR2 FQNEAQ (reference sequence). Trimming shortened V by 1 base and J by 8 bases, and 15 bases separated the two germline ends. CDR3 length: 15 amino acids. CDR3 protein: CASSLERGASHEQFF. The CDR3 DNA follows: TGTGCCAGCAGCTTAGAGAGGGGGGCTAGTCATGAGCAGTTCTTC.

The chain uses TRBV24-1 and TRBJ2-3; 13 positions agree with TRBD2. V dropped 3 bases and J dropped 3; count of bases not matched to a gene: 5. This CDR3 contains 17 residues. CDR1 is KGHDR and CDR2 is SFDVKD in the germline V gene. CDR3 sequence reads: CATSDPGLAGTTDTQYF. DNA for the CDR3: TGTGCCACCAGTGATCCGGGACTAGCGGGAACAACAGATACGCAGTATTTT.

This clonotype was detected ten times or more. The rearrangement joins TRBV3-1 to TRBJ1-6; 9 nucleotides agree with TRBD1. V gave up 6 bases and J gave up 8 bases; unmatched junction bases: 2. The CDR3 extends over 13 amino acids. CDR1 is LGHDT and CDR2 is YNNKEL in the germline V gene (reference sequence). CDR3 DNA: TGTGCCAGCAGAGGGGACAGGGATTCACCCCTCCACTTT. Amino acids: CASRGDRDSPLHF.

CDR3 DNA sequence: TGTGCCAGCAGCGTAGGTATAGGTTTGGACGAGCAGTACTTC. This translates into CASSVGIGLDEQYF. This rearrangement joins TRBV9 to TRBJ2-7; D not resolved. This CDR3 region has 14 residues. V was cut by 0 bases and J by 5 bases, with 12 bases left in between. Germline-derived CDR1 and CDR2 are SGDLS and YYNGEE.

CDR3 protein: CSAGPTGPQETQYF. The CDR3 nucleotides read TGCAGTGCTGGACCCACGGGACCACAAGAGACCCAGTACTTC. This rearrangement joins TRBV20-1 to TRBJ2-5; D may match TRBD1 or TRBD2 (5 bases each). The CDR3 is 14 amino acids. Trimming removed 5 bases from V and 2 bases from J, with 15 bases in between. Germline CDR1 is DFQATT and CDR2 is SNEGSKA (reference sequence).

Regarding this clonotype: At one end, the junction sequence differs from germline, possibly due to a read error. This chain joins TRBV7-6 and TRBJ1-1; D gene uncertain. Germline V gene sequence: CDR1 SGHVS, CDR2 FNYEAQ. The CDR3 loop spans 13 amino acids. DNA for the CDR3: TGTGCCAACAGCTTACACAAGAACACTGAAGCTTTCTTT. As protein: CANSLHKNTEAFF. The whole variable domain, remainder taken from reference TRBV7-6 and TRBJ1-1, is GAGVSQSPRYKVTKRGQDVALRCDPISGHVSLYWYRQALGQGPEFLTYFNYEAQQDKSGLPNDRFSAERPEGSISTLTIQRTEQRDSAMYRCANSLHKNTEAFFGQGTRLTVV.

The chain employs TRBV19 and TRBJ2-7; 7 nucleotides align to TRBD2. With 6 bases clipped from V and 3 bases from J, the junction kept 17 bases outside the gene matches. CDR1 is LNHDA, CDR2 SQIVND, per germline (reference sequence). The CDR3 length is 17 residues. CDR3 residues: CASSNLYEGRAFYEQYF. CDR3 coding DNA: TGTGCCAGTAGCAACCTCTATGAGGGGAGGGCCTTCTACGAGCAGTACTTC.

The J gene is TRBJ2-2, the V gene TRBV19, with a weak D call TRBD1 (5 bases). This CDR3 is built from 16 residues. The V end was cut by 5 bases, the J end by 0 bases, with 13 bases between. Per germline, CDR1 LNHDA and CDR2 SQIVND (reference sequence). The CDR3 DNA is TGTGCCAGTAGTTCCCCCACAGGAGCGAACACCGGGGAGCTGTTTTTT. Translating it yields CASSSPTGANTGELFF.